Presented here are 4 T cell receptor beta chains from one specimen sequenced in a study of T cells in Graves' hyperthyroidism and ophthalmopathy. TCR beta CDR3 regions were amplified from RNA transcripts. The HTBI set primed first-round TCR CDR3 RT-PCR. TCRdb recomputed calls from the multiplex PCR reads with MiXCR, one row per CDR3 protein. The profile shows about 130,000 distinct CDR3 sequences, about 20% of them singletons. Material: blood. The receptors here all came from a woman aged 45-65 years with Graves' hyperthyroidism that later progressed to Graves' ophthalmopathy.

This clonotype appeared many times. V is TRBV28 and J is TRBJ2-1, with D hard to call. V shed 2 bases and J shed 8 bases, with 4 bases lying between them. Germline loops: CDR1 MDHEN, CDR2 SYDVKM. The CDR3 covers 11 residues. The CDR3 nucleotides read TGTGCCAGCAGTTTAAGGTATGAGCAGTTCTTC. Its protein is CASSLRYEQFF.

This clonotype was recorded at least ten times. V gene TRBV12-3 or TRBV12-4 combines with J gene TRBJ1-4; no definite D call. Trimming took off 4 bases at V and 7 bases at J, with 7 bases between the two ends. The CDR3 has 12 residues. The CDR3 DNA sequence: TGTGCCAGCAGTTATGGGAGTGAAAAACTGTTTTTT. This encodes CASSYGSEKLFF.

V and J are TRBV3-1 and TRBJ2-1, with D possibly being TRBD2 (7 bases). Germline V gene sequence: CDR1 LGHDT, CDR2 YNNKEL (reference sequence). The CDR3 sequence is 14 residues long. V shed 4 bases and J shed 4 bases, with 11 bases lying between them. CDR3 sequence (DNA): TGTGCCAGCAGCCGGGGAGGGGGGTACAATGAGCAGTTCTTC. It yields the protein CASSRGGGYNEQFF.

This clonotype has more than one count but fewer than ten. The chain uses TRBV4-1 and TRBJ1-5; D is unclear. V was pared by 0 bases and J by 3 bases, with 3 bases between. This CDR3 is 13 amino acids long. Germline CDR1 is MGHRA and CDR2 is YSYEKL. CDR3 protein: CASSQDHNQPQHF. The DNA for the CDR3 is TGCGCCAGCAGCCAAGATCACAATCAGCCCCAGCATTTT.